A single sample is the source of the 9 T cell receptor beta chains below, sequenced in a study of early T cells in non-severe SARS-CoV-2 infection. TCRdb processed the 5' RACE reads anew with MiXCR; each CDR3 protein has one entry. The data contain tens of thousands of distinct CDR3 sequences, about 6% of them singletons. Sequenced sample: whole blood. These receptors were taken from an adult who was a healthcare worker with PCR-confirmed SARS-CoV-2 infection or an uninfected control (not recorded which).

This clonotype showed up just once. The genes are TRBV28 and TRBJ2-7; D might be TRBD1 (7 bases). Germline V lookup: CDR1 MDHEN, CDR2 SYDVKM. V gave up 3 bases and J gave up 5 bases, with 11 bases separating them. The CDR3 totals 13 residues. CDR3 sequence: CASSFDREDEQYF. In nucleotides, the CDR3 is TGTGCCAGCAGTTTCGACAGGGAGGACGAGCAGTACTTC.

This clonotype turned up a few times. The chain uses TRBV4-1 and TRBJ1-2, with a weak D call TRBD1 (6 bases). The CDR3 is made up of 17 amino acids. V was pared by 0 bases and J by 5 bases, with 19 bases between. Per germline, CDR1 MGHRA and CDR2 YSYEKL. The CDR3 nucleotides read TGCGCCAGCAGCCAAGATGCGGGTCAGGGGAGGATTTATGGCTACACCTTC. Translating it yields CASSQDAGQGRIYGYTF.

This clonotype was found many times. V usage is TRBV7-2 and J usage is TRBJ2-4; D remains unclear. V was trimmed by 2 bases and J by 7 bases, leaving 12 bases between them. Germline assignment: CDR1 SGHTA and CDR2 FQGNSA. The CDR3 runs 14 residues. The CDR3 region is CASSLQLLGNIQYF. The DNA for the CDR3 is TGTGCCAGCAGCTTACAGCTCCTGGGCAACATTCAGTACTTC.

This clonotype was counted many times. V is TRBV12-5 and J is TRBJ2-3; no reliable D call. The CDR3 is 14 amino acids. V was trimmed by 8 bases and J by 1 base, leaving 13 bases between them. The germline gives CDR1 LGHNT, CDR2 FRNRAP. The CDR3 here is CASRDPRGTDTQYF. CDR3 nucleotides: TGTGCTAGTCGTGACCCTAGGGGCACAGATACGCAGTATTTT.

This clonotype was seen repeatedly, ten times or more. The CDR3 sequence is CASSYSSHQPQHF. The CDR3 nucleotides read TGTGCCAGCAGTTACTCGTCCCATCAGCCCCAGCATTTT. The rearrangement links TRBV6-2 or TRBV6-3 to TRBJ1-5; D not resolved. Germline V gives CDR1 MNHEY, CDR2 SVGEGT. The CDR3 loop spans 13 amino acids. The ends were cut back, 0 bases at V and 5 bases at J, with 5 bases in the middle.

This clonotype was observed many times. Its ends do not fully match the called genes, so a read error is possible. This chain uses TRBV7-9 with TRBJ2-7; 7 bases agree with TRBD1. Germline assignment: CDR1 SEHNR and CDR2 FQNEAQ (reference sequence). This CDR3 has 14 residues. The CDR3 DNA reads TGTGCCAGCACCTTAACAGGGGTTAACTACGAGCAGTACTTC. The encoded protein is CASTLTGVNYEQYF.

The CDR3 DNA sequence: TGCAGCGTTGAGACCTGGAACGAGCAGTACTTC. Translating it yields CSVETWNEQYF. The chain recombines TRBV29-1 with TRBJ2-7, with D unresolved. CDR3 length: 11 residues. Trimming removed 3 bases at V and 5 bases at J, with 8 bases between. CDR1 is SQVTM and CDR2 is ANQGSEA in the germline V gene.

The chain recombines TRBV6-2 or TRBV6-3 with TRBJ2-5; D remains unclear. The CDR3 consists of 12 residues. Germline V lookup: CDR1 MNHEY, CDR2 SVGEGT. Between the trimmed V and J ends, which lost 2 bases and 3 bases, there was a span of 4 bases. This chain's CDR3 is CASSYEEETQYF. The CDR3 region has the DNA TGTGCCAGCAGTTACGAAGAAGAGACCCAGTACTTC.

The table lists this clonotype with many counts. This rearrangement joins TRBV4-3 to TRBJ2-7, with D possibly matching TRBD1 (5 bases). The CDR3 covers 14 residues. Germline CDR1 and CDR2: LGHNA and YSLEER. V lost 6 bases and J lost 3, with 15 bases in between. The CDR3 is CASSPTTAIYEQYF. DNA for the CDR3: TGCGCCAGCAGTCCCACGACAGCGATCTACGAGCAGTACTTC.